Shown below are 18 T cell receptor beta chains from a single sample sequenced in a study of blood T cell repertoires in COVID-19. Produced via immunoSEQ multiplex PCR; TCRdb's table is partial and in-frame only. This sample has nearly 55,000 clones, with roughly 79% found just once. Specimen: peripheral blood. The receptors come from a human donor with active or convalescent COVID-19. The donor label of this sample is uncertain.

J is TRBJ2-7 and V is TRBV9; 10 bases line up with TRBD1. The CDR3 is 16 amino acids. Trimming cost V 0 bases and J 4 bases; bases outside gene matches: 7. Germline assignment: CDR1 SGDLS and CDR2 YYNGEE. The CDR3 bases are TGTGCCAGCAGCGTAGTTAAGGGACAGGGGACATACGAGCAGTACTTC. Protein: CASSVVKGQGTYEQYF.

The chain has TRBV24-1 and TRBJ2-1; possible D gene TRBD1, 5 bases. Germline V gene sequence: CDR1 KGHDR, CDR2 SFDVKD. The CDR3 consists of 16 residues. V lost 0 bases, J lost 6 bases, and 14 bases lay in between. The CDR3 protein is CATSDLQGASFNEQFF. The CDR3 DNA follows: TGTGCCACCAGTGATTTGCAAGGGGCCAGCTTCAATGAGCAGTTCTTC.

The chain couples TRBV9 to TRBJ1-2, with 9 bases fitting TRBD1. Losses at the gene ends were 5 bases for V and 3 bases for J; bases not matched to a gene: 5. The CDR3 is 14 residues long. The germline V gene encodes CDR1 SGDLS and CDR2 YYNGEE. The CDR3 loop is CASRADRGDYGYTF. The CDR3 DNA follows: TGTGCCAGCAGGGCGGACAGGGGAGACTATGGCTACACCTTC.

The CDR3 protein is CASSETVSSPLHF. In nucleotides, the CDR3 is TGTGCCAGCAGTGAAACAGTCTCCTCACCCCTCCACTTT. This rearrangement joins TRBV6-1 to TRBJ1-6; D gene uncertain. Germline CDR1 MNHNS, CDR2 SASEGT. V was clipped by 2 bases and J by 10 bases, with 9 bases between them. There are 13 residues in the CDR3.

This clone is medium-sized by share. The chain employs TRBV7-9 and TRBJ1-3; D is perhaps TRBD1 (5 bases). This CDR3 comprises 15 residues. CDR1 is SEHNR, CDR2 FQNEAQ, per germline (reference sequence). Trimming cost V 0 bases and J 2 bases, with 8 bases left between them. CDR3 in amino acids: CASSLAQGTGNTIYF. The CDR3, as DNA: TGTGCCAGCAGCTTAGCTCAGGGTACTGGAAACACCATATATTTT. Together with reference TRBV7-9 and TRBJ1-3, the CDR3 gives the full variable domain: DTGVSQNPRHKITKRGQNVTFRCDPISEHNRLYWYRQTLGQGPEFLTYFQNEAQLEKSRLLSDRFSAERPKGSFSTLEIQRTEQGDSAMYLCASSLAQGTGNTIYFGEGSWLTVV.

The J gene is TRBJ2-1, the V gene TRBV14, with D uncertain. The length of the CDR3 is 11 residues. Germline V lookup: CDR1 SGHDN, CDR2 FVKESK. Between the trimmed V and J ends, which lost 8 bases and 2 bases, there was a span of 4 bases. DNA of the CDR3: TGTGCCAGCGGCACCTACAATGAGCAGTTCTTC. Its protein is CASGTYNEQFF.

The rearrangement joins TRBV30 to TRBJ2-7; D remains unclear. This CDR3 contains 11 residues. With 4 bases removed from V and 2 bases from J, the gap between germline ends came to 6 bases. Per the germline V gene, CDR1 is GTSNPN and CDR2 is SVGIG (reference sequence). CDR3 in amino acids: CAWTKTYEQYF. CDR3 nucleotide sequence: TGTGCCTGGACAAAAACCTACGAGCAGTACTTC.

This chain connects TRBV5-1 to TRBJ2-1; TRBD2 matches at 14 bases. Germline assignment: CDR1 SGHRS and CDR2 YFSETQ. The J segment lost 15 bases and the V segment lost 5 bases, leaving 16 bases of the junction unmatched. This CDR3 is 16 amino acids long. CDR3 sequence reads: CASRFDSGTSGRGLFF. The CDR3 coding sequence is TGCGCCAGCAGGTTTGATTCCGGGACTAGCGGGAGAGGGTTGTTCTTC.

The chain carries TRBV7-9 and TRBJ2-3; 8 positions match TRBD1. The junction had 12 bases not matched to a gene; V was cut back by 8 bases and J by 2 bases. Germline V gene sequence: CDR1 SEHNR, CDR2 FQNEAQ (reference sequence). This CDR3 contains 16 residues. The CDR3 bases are TGTGCCAGCCGTTTCCCGGGACAGGACACCACAGATACGCAGTATTTT. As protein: CASRFPGQDTTDTQYF.

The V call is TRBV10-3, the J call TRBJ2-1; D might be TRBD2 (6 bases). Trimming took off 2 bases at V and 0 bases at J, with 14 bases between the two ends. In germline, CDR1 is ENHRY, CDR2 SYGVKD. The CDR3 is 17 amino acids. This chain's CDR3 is CAISERQGGASYNEQFF. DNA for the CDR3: TGTGCCATCAGTGAGAGGCAAGGCGGGGCCTCCTACAATGAGCAGTTCTTC.

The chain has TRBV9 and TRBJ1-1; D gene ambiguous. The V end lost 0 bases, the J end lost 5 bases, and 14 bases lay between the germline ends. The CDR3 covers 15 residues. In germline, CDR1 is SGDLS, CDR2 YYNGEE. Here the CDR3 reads CASSVGGGGGTEAFF. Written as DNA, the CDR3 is TGTGCCAGCAGCGTAGGGGGAGGTGGAGGTACTGAAGCTTTCTTT.

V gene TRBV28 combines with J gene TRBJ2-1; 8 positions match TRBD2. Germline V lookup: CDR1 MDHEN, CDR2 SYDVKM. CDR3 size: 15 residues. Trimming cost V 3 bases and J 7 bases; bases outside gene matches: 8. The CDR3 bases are TGTGCCAGCAGTTTTCCTGCGGGAGGTCCGAATGAGCAGTTCTTC. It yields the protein CASSFPAGGPNEQFF.

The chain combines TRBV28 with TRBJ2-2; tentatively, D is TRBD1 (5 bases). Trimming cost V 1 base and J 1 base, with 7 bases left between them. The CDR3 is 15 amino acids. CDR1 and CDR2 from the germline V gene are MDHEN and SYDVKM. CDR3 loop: CASSLSGMNTGELFF. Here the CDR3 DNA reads TGTGCCAGCAGTTTATCAGGGATGAACACCGGGGAGCTGTTTTTT.

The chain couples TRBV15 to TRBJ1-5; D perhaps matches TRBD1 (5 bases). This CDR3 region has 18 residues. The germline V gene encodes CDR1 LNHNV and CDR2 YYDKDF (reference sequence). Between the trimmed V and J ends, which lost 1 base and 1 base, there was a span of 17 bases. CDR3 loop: CATSRGSNTGDSNQPQHF. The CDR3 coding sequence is TGTGCCACCAGCAGAGGTTCAAACACAGGAGACAGCAATCAGCCCCAGCATTTT. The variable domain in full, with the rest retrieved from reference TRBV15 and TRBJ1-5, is DAMVIQNPRYQVTQFGKPVTLSCSQTLNHNVMYWYQQKSSQAPKLLFHYYDKDFNNEADTPDNFQSRRPNTSFCFLDIRSPGLGDTAMYLCATSRGSNTGDSNQPQHFGDGTRLSIL.

For the CDR3, the DNA is TGTGCCAGTAGTGCCGGGGGAAACACTGAAGCTTTCTTT. This translates into CASSAGGNTEAFF. The chain has TRBV19 and TRBJ1-1, with D perhaps matching TRBD1 (5 bases). V lost 5 bases and J lost 2, with 9 bases in between. The germline CDR1 and CDR2 sequences are LNHDA and SQIVND (reference sequence). The CDR3 totals 13 residues. Supplemented by reference TRBV19 and TRBJ1-1, the full variable domain reads DGGITQSPKYLFRKEGQNVTLSCEQNLNHDAMYWYRQDPGQGLRLIYYSQIVNDFQKGDIAEGYSVSREKKESFPLTVTSAQKNPTAFYLCASSAGGNTEAFFGQGTRLTVV.

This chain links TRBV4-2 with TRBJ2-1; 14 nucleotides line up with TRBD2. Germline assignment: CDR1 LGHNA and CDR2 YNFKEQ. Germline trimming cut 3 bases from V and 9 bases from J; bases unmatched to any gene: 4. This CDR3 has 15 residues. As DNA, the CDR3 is TGTGCCAGCAGCCAGACTAGCGGGAGGGAGAGTGAGCAGTTCTTC. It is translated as CASSQTSGRESEQFF.

The CDR3 loop reads CASSARTLSPLHF. The CDR3 nucleotides are TGTGCCAGCAGCGCCCGGACTTTGTCACCCCTCCACTTT. The rearrangement joins TRBV5-6 to TRBJ1-6; D is ambiguous. Germline V CDR1 and CDR2: SGHDT, YYEEEE. The CDR3 contains 13 residues. Trimming shortened V by 4 bases and J by 10 bases, and 12 bases separated the two germline ends. Full variable domain (remainder filled in from reference TRBV5-6 and TRBJ1-6): DAGVTQSPTHLIKTRGQQVTLRCSPKSGHDTVSWYQQALGQGPQFIFQYYEEEERQRGNFPDRFSGHQFPNYSSELNVNALLLGDSALYLCASSARTLSPLHFGNGTRLTVT.

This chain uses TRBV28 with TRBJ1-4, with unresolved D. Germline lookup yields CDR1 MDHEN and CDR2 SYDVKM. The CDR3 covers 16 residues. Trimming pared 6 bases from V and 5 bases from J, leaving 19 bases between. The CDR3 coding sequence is TGTGCCAGCAGCCCCGATGGCTCCGGGAGAAATGAAAAACTGTTTTTT. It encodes CASSPDGSGRNEKLFF.